What follows describes a single T cell receptor (beta chain). Its specificity is not known. Unique molecular identifiers had been added to the TCR beta cDNA libraries. From the PCR reads, TCRdb called clonotypes with MiXCR, one entry per CDR3 protein. This sample has hundreds of thousands of distinct CDR3 sequences, with approximately 59% found just once. Germline V gene data show CDR1 as SGHTA and CDR2 as FQGNSA. The length of the CDR3 is 14 residues. Trimming stripped 3 bases from V and 7 bases from J, with 15 bases between. These data belong to a study of post-analysis software for immune sequencing data. Across the whole study: Both relapsing-remitting and secondary progressive multiple sclerosis featured among the disease courses, as did progressive-relapsing multiple sclerosis. Study-wide findings and caveats: Strong co-clustering by F measure linked samples that shared a preparation batch. A few TRBV segments appeared more often in patients than in controls, and TRBV5-6, TRBV5-1 and TRBV20-1 were among these.

Sequenced input: blood. This clonotype was sampled from a girl aged 2-15 years with multiple sclerosis. The chain recombines TRBV7-2 with TRBJ1-1, with unresolved D. The CDR3 DNA sequence: TGTGCCAGCAGCTTTGAAAACGCGGGTGTTGAAGCTTTCTTT. Its translation is CASSFENAGVEAFF.